This TCR beta chain was identified during a study of T cells in Graves' hyperthyroidism and ophthalmopathy. Amplification of TCR beta CDR3 regions used RNA as the template. First-round RT-PCR of the TCR CDR3 relied on the HTBI primer set. One entry per CDR3 protein, called by TCRdb with MiXCR from the multiplex PCR reads. This sample yields around 690,000 distinct CDR3 sequences, of which roughly 17% are seen a single time; about 16% belongs to the top ten. The CDR3 is 14 residues long. Germline values: CDR1 DFQATT, CDR2 SNEGSKA (reference sequence). V was pared by 7 bases and J by 8 bases, with 12 bases of the junction left unmatched.

What was sequenced was blood. The clonotype comes from a man aged 50 to 60 with Graves' hyperthyroidism. The gene calls are TRBV20-1 and TRBJ2-2; 8 nucleotides match TRBD2. CDR3 loop: CSVDSGDVGGELFF. Here the CDR3 DNA reads TGCAGTGTTGATAGCGGGGATGTAGGTGGGGAGCTGTTTTTT.